The 24 T cell receptor beta chains below come from one sample, sequenced in a study of cytomegalovirus exposure and HLA in healthy donors. The PCR had 60 Vbeta and 13 Jbeta primers. Method: immunoSEQ multiplex PCR; TCRdb's copy keeps in-frame clones and lacks some. The sample records approximately 200,000 clones, roughly 80% being singletons. The sequenced material came from PBMCs. These receptors were obtained from a man aged 35-49 years in good health and CMV-seronegative.

V is TRBV19 and J is TRBJ2-1; 8 bases agree with TRBD1. The germline gives CDR1 LNHDA, CDR2 SQIVND (reference sequence). This CDR3 has 13 residues. V was pared by 6 bases and J by 6 bases, with 4 bases of the junction left unmatched. The CDR3 DNA sequence: TGTGCCAGTAGGATGGGACAGGTCAATGAGCAGTTCTTC. Translated, it gives CASRMGQVNEQFF.

This CDR3 is CASSQHLTSGEYEQYF. The CDR3 coding sequence is TGTGCCAGCAGCCAACATTTGACTAGCGGAGAATACGAGCAGTACTTC. This sequence joins TRBV4-2 and TRBJ2-5, with 9 bases identical to TRBD2. The J call may be wrong; the DNA end is better matched by TRBJ2-7. The CDR3 loop spans 16 amino acids. Germline V gene lookup returns CDR1 LGHNA and CDR2 YNFKEQ.

The rearrangement links TRBV10-3 to TRBJ2-5; D unclear. The CDR3 contains 11 residues. V was cut by 10 bases and J by 5 bases, with 11 bases left in between. In germline, CDR1 is ENHRY, CDR2 SYGVKD. The CDR3 loop reads CATRERETQYF. In DNA form, the CDR3 reads TGTGCCACCCGCGAGAGGGAGACCCAGTACTTC.

This clone was seen just once. This chain connects TRBV7-3 to TRBJ2-3; D may be TRBD1 (5 bases). The V and J ends lost 0 bases and 3 bases respectively, with 7 bases between them. There are 14 residues in the CDR3. Germline CDR1 and CDR2: SGHTA and FQGTGA. The CDR3 here is CASSLTAGTDTQYF. In DNA, the CDR3 is TGTGCCAGCAGCTTAACCGCAGGGACAGATACGCAGTATTTT. Full variable domain (rest looked up from reference TRBV7-3 and TRBJ2-3): GAGVSQTPSNKVTEKGKYVELRCDPISGHTALYWYRQSLGQGPEFLIYFQGTGAADDSGLPNDRFFAVRPEGSVSTLKIQRTERGDSAVYLCASSLTAGTDTQYFGPGTRLTVL.

The gene calls are TRBV4-3 and TRBJ2-1, with D tentatively TRBD1 (6 bases). Trimming cost V 6 bases and J 6 bases, with 15 bases left between them. Germline V gene sequence: CDR1 LGHNA, CDR2 YSLEER. This CDR3 is 14 amino acids long. The CDR3 DNA sequence: TGCGCCAGCAGTCTTAGGGGGATGGCCAATGAGCAGTTCTTC. Its translation: CASSLRGMANEQFF.

The chain links TRBV2 to TRBJ1-5; 9 nucleotides match TRBD1. Germline assignment: CDR1 SNHLY and CDR2 FYNNEI. CDR3 length: 15 amino acids. Unmatched junction bases numbered 4, after V lost 5 bases and J lost 2 bases. CDR3 DNA sequence: TGTGCCAGCAGTAACAGGGGGCAGCGCAATCAGCCCCAGCATTTT. Protein sequence: CASSNRGQRNQPQHF.

The table lists this clone with a few counts. V usage is TRBV7-7 and J usage is TRBJ2-2; unclear D gene. The germline V and J ends were trimmed by 5 bases and 1 base, with 5 bases remaining between them. Germline CDR1 SSHAT, CDR2 FNYEAQ (reference sequence). The CDR3 covers 13 residues. The CDR3 DNA follows: TGTGCCAGCAGCCCAGGGAACACCGGGGAGCTGTTTTTT. As protein: CASSPGNTGELFF.

The chain links TRBV27 to TRBJ1-5; D remains ambiguous. Germline lookup yields CDR1 MNHEY and CDR2 SMNVEV (reference sequence). Trimming cost V 4 bases and J 4 bases, with 2 bases left between them. The CDR3 consists of 11 residues. The CDR3 loop is CASSSNQPQHF. The CDR3 DNA is TGTGCCAGCAGTTCGAATCAGCCCCAGCATTTT.

In this sample, this clone turned up once. V is TRBV5-5 and J is TRBJ1-1; TRBD1 matches at 7 bases. In germline, CDR1 is SGHKS, CDR2 YYEKEE (reference sequence). V gave up 5 bases and J gave up 8 bases; unmatched junction bases: 3. The CDR3 length is 11 residues. The CDR3 here is CASRLDREAFF. CDR3 sequence (DNA): TGTGCCAGCAGACTGGACAGGGAAGCTTTCTTT.

This clone was counted between two and nine times. V is TRBV6-4 and J is TRBJ2-3, with D possibly matching TRBD2 (5 bases). V was cut by 3 bases and J by 2 bases, with 18 bases left in between. CDR3 size: 17 residues. Germline CDR1 is MRHNA and CDR2 is SNTAGT. CDR3 nucleotides: TGTGCCAGCAGTGAGGGCCGGGGTCGGAAGTACACAGATACGCAGTATTTT. Protein product: CASSEGRGRKYTDTQYF.

The chain combines TRBV2 with TRBJ1-1; 7 nucleotides align to TRBD1. Trimming took 6 bases from V and 7 from J; bases not matched to a gene: 14. The CDR3 is 15 amino acids. Germline V gene lookup returns CDR1 SNHLY and CDR2 FYNNEI. The chain's CDR3 is CASSATTGLGYEAFF. The CDR3 nucleotides are TGTGCCAGCAGCGCAACGACAGGGTTGGGGTATGAAGCTTTCTTT.

The chain recombines TRBV18 with TRBJ1-6; TRBD1 matches 7 bases. Germline V gives CDR1 KGHSH, CDR2 LQKENI. This CDR3 spans 14 amino acids. With 3 bases clipped from V and 5 bases from J, the junction kept 1 base outside the gene matches. CDR3 sequence: CASSPGTDNSPLHF. CDR3 in DNA: TGTGCCAGCTCACCCGGGACAGATAATTCACCCCTCCACTTT.

The chain links TRBV30 to TRBJ1-6; a weak D match, TRBD1 (5 bases). This CDR3 is built from 17 residues. Per the germline V gene, CDR1 is GTSNPN and CDR2 is SVGIG (reference sequence). Trimming removed 1 base from V and 2 bases from J, with 15 bases in between. The DNA for the CDR3 is TGTGCCTGGAGTGCCGGGGGTCTCGCGCCCTATAATTCACCCCTCCACTTT. Its translation: CAWSAGGLAPYNSPLHF.

V gene TRBV27 combines with J gene TRBJ1-1, with 10 bases matching TRBD1. From germline, CDR1 is MNHEY and CDR2 SMNVEV (reference sequence). This CDR3 has 14 residues. The V segment lost 6 bases and the J segment 4 bases; nucleotides outside the gene matches: 5. The DNA of the CDR3 is TGTGCCAGCAGACCGACAGGGGGCGGCACTGAAGCTTTCTTT. Amino acid sequence: CASRPTGGGTEAFF.

The V call is TRBV21-1, the J call TRBJ2-1; the D call of TRBD1 is as the table states it, not checked on the DNA. TRBV21-1 is an annotated pseudogene. CDR3 length: 15 residues. CDR3 nucleotides: TGTGCCGTCCTCCCCAGGGGGCTCGGGCAGTTTGAGCAGTTCTTC. This translates into CAVLPRGLGQFEQFF.

This chain connects TRBV30 to TRBJ2-7; TRBD1 might be the D (5 bases). Deletions cut 0 bases from V and 7 bases from J, with 10 bases between. This CDR3 is 12 amino acids long. CDR1 and CDR2 (germline): GTSNPN, SVGIG (reference sequence). The CDR3, as DNA: TGTGCCTGGAGTGTATCTGCAGGGGAGCAGTACTTC. Protein product: CAWSVSAGEQYF.

The V gene is TRBV5-4, the J gene TRBJ2-1, with a tentative D call TRBD2 (5 bases). The germline V and J ends were trimmed by 4 bases and 4 bases, with 9 bases remaining between them. CDR1 and CDR2 (germline): SGHNT, YYREEE (reference sequence). This CDR3 is 13 amino acids long. Here the CDR3 reads CASSPGEYNEQFF. CDR3 DNA sequence: TGTGCCAGCAGCCCCGGGGAGTACAATGAGCAGTTCTTC.

This clone was picked up a small number of times. V usage is TRBV5-1 and J usage is TRBJ1-1, with 7 bases aligning to TRBD1. The CDR3 contains 13 residues. Trimming took 4 bases from V and 8 from J; bases not matched to a gene: 8. Per the germline V gene, CDR1 is SGHRS and CDR2 is YFSETQ. CDR3 nucleotide sequence: TGCGCCAGCAGCATGGGGGACAGATTAGAAGCTTTCTTT. As protein: CASSMGDRLEAFF.

The chain joins TRBV18 to TRBJ1-4, with D perhaps matching TRBD1 (5 bases). Germline V CDR1 and CDR2: KGHSH, LQKENI. CDR3 length: 15 residues. V was cut by 2 bases and J by 5 bases, with 12 bases left in between. The CDR3 is CASSPEAGWNEKLFF. CDR3 DNA sequence: TGTGCCAGCTCACCAGAGGCAGGGTGGAATGAAAAACTGTTTTTT.

The V and J genes are TRBV28 and TRBJ2-5, with D perhaps TRBD2 (5 bases). Looked up from germline, CDR1 is MDHEN and CDR2 is SYDVKM. This CDR3 has 14 amino acids. V dropped 3 bases and J dropped 3 bases, with 11 bases sitting between them. CDR3 nucleotides: TGTGCCAGCAGTTTGTCCGGGATTGAAGAGACCCAGTACTTC. Translated, it gives CASSLSGIEETQYF.

The genes are TRBV7-9 and TRBJ1-1; possible D gene TRBD1, 5 bases. This CDR3 is built from 16 residues. Germline V CDR1 and CDR2: SEHNR, FQNEAQ (reference sequence). V was cut by 1 base and J by 1 base, with 13 bases left in between. The CDR3 DNA reads as TGTGCCAGCAGCTTAGGGCAGGGTAGAACGAACACTGAAGCTTTCTTT. Amino acids: CASSLGQGRTNTEAFF. Full variable domain (remainder filled in from reference TRBV7-9 and TRBJ1-1): DTGVSQNPRHKITKRGQNVTFRCDPISEHNRLYWYRQTLGQGPEFLTYFQNEAQLEKSRLLSDRFSAERPKGSFSTLEIQRTEQGDSAMYLCASSLGQGRTNTEAFFGQGTRLTVV.

The CDR3 DNA sequence: TGTGCCAGCAGCTTAGAACAGGGAAATCAGCCCCAGCATTTT. Residues: CASSLEQGNQPQHF. V usage is TRBV11-2 and J usage is TRBJ1-5; D perhaps matches TRBD1 (6 bases). The ends were cut back, 0 bases at V and 4 bases at J, with 7 bases in the middle. This CDR3 comprises 14 residues. CDR1 SGHAT and CDR2 FQNNGV come from the germline V gene.

As for this clone: Mismatch with germline at one junction end may stem from a read error. Other DNA sequences in the same sample also yield this CDR3. The rearrangement links TRBV10-3 to TRBJ1-6; no reliable D call. CDR1 is ENHRY, CDR2 SYGVKD, per germline. This CDR3 spans 15 amino acids. CDR3 amino acids: CAISESSQHNSPLHF. DNA for the CDR3: TGTGCCATCAGTGAGTCGTCACAGCATAATTCCCCCCTCCACTTT.

The rearrangement links TRBV6-5 to TRBJ2-3, with D perhaps TRBD1 (6 bases). This CDR3 has 13 residues. CDR1 is MNHEY, CDR2 SVGAGI, per germline. The germline V and J ends were trimmed by 7 bases and 2 bases, with 10 bases remaining between them. DNA of the CDR3: TGTGCCAGCACGGGACAAATCACAGATACGCAGTATTTT. Translated: CASTGQITDTQYF.